The rows below give T cell receptor beta chains drawn from one sample of a study of control samples from healthy donors and cancer patients. Here immunoSEQ multiplex PCR was the method, and the copy in TCRdb shows in-frame clones only, minus some. The repertoire holds 130,000 to 150,000 clones, roughly 89% seen once, with more than 4% in the top ten. Specimen: blood. The source of these receptors is a man aged 30 to 45 in good health. The CDR3 runs from the conserved cysteine through the conserved F or W. D genes are given only for firm matches. Size tells how often a clone was seen (once, few, many) or the class of an expanded clone, and some rows leave it out.

j_call: TRBJ2-3
d_call: NA
clone_size: few
v_call: TRBV7-9
cdr3_aa: CASRMTASTDTQYF
cdr3_nt: TGTGCCAGCAGGATGACAGCTAGCACAGATACGCAGTATTTT

j_call: TRBJ2-2
d_call: TRBD2
clone_size: NA
v_call: TRBV12-3/TRBV12-4
cdr3_aa: CAMLAGGSGELFF
cdr3_nt: TGTGCCATGCTAGCGGGAGGGTCCGGGGAGCTGTTTTTT

j_call: TRBJ2-2
d_call: TRBD2
clone_size: NA
v_call: TRBV18
cdr3_aa: CASSPLAGKNTGELFF
cdr3_nt: TGTGCCAGCTCACCACTAGCGGGAAAGAACACCGGGGAGCTGTTTTTT

j_call: TRBJ1-5
d_call: TRBD1
clone_size: NA
v_call: TRBV5-4
cdr3_aa: CASSLSGQGADQPQHF
cdr3_nt: TGTGCCAGCAGCCTATCAGGACAGGGGGCCGATCAGCCCCAGCATTTT

j_call: TRBJ1-1
d_call: NA
clone_size: NA
v_call: TRBV27
cdr3_aa: CASSSSNTEAFF
cdr3_nt: TGTGCCAGCAGCTCATCGAACACTGAAGCTTTCTTT

j_call: TRBJ2-2
d_call: NA
clone_size: NA
v_call: TRBV4-2
cdr3_aa: CASSQTRNTGELFF
cdr3_nt: TGTGCCAGCAGCCAAACACGGAACACCGGGGAGCTGTTTTTT

j_call: TRBJ2-5
d_call: NA
clone_size: NA
v_call: TRBV28
cdr3_aa: CASSSSRLLKTQYF
cdr3_nt: TGTGCCAGCAGTTCAAGCAGACTATTGAAGACCCAGTACTTC

j_call: TRBJ1-2
d_call: NA
clone_size: NA
v_call: TRBV7-9
cdr3_aa: CASNPGGYYGYTF
cdr3_nt: TGTGCCAGCAACCCAGGAGGGTACTATGGCTACACCTTC

j_call: TRBJ1-1
d_call: NA
clone_size: few
v_call: TRBV5-5
cdr3_aa: CASSPGSMNTEAFF
cdr3_nt: TGTGCCAGCAGTCCGGGCTCCATGAACACTGAAGCTTTCTTT

j_call: TRBJ1-2
d_call: NA
clone_size: once
v_call: TRBV16
cdr3_aa: CASSLRRGSNYGYTF
cdr3_nt: TGTGCCAGCAGCCTTCGCCGGGGGTCTAACTATGGCTACACCTTC

j_call: TRBJ2-1
d_call: TRBD2
clone_size: NA
v_call: TRBV24-1
cdr3_aa: CATSDWTGGSYNEQFF
cdr3_nt: TGTGCCACCAGTGATTGGACGGGAGGATCCTACAATGAGCAGTTCTTC

j_call: TRBJ1-2
d_call: NA
clone_size: NA
v_call: TRBV25-1
cdr3_aa: CASSAGRFAGYTF
cdr3_nt: TGTGCCAGCAGCGCGGGCCGGTTCGCGGGCTACACCTTC

j_call: TRBJ1-2
d_call: TRBD1
clone_size: NA
v_call: TRBV5-6
cdr3_aa: CASSSAPTGQGGGYTF
cdr3_nt: TGTGCCAGCAGCTCCGCCCCCACGGGACAGGGAGGTGGCTACACCTTC

j_call: TRBJ1-1
d_call: NA
clone_size: NA
v_call: TRBV27
cdr3_aa: CASGWAGGTEAFF
cdr3_nt: TGTGCCAGCGGCTGGGCCGGGGGCACTGAAGCTTTCTTT

j_call: TRBJ1-5
d_call: NA
clone_size: NA
v_call: TRBV30
cdr3_aa: CAWSGGRTGPQHF
cdr3_nt: TGTGCCTGGAGTGGGGGGCGGACTGGGCCCCAGCATTTT

j_call: TRBJ2-3
d_call: NA
clone_size: NA
v_call: TRBV6-5
cdr3_aa: CASSSEHPTDTQYF
cdr3_nt: TGTGCCAGCAGCTCAGAACACCCCACAGATACGCAGTATTTT

j_call: TRBJ2-3
d_call: NA
clone_size: NA
v_call: TRBV6-6
cdr3_aa: CASSYVDRSDTQYF
cdr3_nt: TGTGCCAGCAGTTACGTAGACAGGTCTGATACGCAGTATTTT

j_call: TRBJ1-2
d_call: NA
clone_size: NA
v_call: TRBV9
cdr3_aa: CASSEARDIYGYTF
cdr3_nt: TGTGCCAGCAGTGAGGCTCGGGACATCTATGGCTACACCTTC

j_call: TRBJ2-3
d_call: NA
clone_size: NA
v_call: TRBV3-1/TRBV3-2
cdr3_aa: CASSPSSGGRTDTQYF
cdr3_nt: TGTGCCAGCAGCCCTTCGTCTGGCGGGCGCACAGATACGCAGTATTTT

j_call: TRBJ2-1
d_call: TRBD2
clone_size: NA
v_call: TRBV12-5
cdr3_aa: CASGFFSGGAFIEQFF
cdr3_nt: TGTGCTAGTGGTTTTTTTAGCGGGGGGGCCTTCATCGAGCAGTTCTTC

j_call: TRBJ2-6
d_call: NA
clone_size: NA
v_call: TRBV27
cdr3_aa: CASSLVGGANVLTF
cdr3_nt: TGTGCCAGCAGCTTGGTCGGCGGGGCCAACGTCCTGACTTTC

j_call: TRBJ1-3
d_call: TRBD1
clone_size: NA
v_call: TRBV24-1
cdr3_aa: CATSDSPTGTGSSGNTIYF
cdr3_nt: TGTGCCACCAGTGATAGCCCCACCGGGACAGGTAGCTCTGGAAACACCATATATTTT

j_call: TRBJ2-3
d_call: TRBD1
clone_size: NA
v_call: TRBV25-1
cdr3_aa: CASLTGATDTQYF
cdr3_nt: TGTGCCAGTCTGACAGGGGCGACAGATACGCAGTATTTT

j_call: TRBJ1-4
d_call: NA
clone_size: NA
v_call: TRBV2
cdr3_aa: CASNGQRNEKLFF
cdr3_nt: TGTGCCAGCAACGGGCAGAGGAATGAAAAACTGTTTTTT

j_call: TRBJ2-5
d_call: NA
clone_size: NA
v_call: TRBV2
cdr3_aa: CASSTYRIETQYF
cdr3_nt: TGTGCCAGCAGCACCTACAGGATTGAGACCCAGTACTTC

j_call: TRBJ1-4
d_call: NA
clone_size: NA
v_call: TRBV19
cdr3_aa: CASSGYGGTNEKLFF
cdr3_nt: TGTGCCAGTAGTGGGTACGGGGGCACTAATGAAAAACTGTTTTTT

j_call: TRBJ2-1
d_call: NA
clone_size: NA
v_call: TRBV9
cdr3_aa: CASSVASGNEQFF
cdr3_nt: TGTGCCAGCAGCGTAGCGTCGGGTAATGAGCAGTTCTTC

j_call: TRBJ1-2
d_call: TRBD1
clone_size: NA
v_call: TRBV18
cdr3_aa: CASSRLQGDGYTF
cdr3_nt: TGTGCCAGCTCACGGTTACAGGGGGATGGCTACACCTTC

j_call: TRBJ2-3
d_call: NA
clone_size: NA
v_call: TRBV11-2
cdr3_aa: CASSLVGDTQYF
cdr3_nt: TGTGCCAGCAGCTTAGTAGGAGATACGCAGTATTTT

j_call: TRBJ2-2
d_call: NA
clone_size: NA
v_call: TRBV4-3
cdr3_aa: CASSQERANTGELFF
cdr3_nt: TGCGCCAGCAGCCAAGAAAGAGCGAACACCGGGGAGCTGTTTTTT

j_call: TRBJ1-6
d_call: TRBD1
clone_size: NA
v_call: TRBV4-3
cdr3_aa: CASSQGQGDSPLHF
cdr3_nt: TGCGCCAGCAGCCAGGGACAGGGGGATTCACCCCTCCACTTT

j_call: TRBJ2-3
d_call: TRBD2
clone_size: NA
v_call: TRBV7-9
cdr3_aa: CASSSQRGGSDTQYF
cdr3_nt: TGTGCCAGCAGCTCACAGCGGGGGGGCTCAGATACGCAGTATTTT

j_call: TRBJ2-5
d_call: NA
clone_size: NA
v_call: TRBV6-5
cdr3_aa: CASSKTGFEETQYF
cdr3_nt: TGTGCCAGCAGTAAGACAGGATTTGAAGAGACCCAGTACTTC

j_call: TRBJ2-2
d_call: NA
clone_size: NA
v_call: TRBV25-1
cdr3_aa: CASSESSGTGELFF
cdr3_nt: TGTGCCAGCAGTGAATCGTCAGGCACCGGGGAGCTGTTTTTT

j_call: TRBJ2-3
d_call: NA
clone_size: NA
v_call: TRBV4-3
cdr3_aa: CASSQDLGTDTQYF
cdr3_nt: TGCGCCAGCAGCCAAGATCTGGGGACAGATACGCAGTATTTT

j_call: TRBJ2-1
d_call: TRBD2
clone_size: NA
v_call: TRBV28
cdr3_aa: CASPPPTGTSGQKGSSYNEQFF
cdr3_nt: TGTGCCAGCCCGCCCCCCACGGGGACTAGCGGGCAAAAGGGGAGCTCCTACAATGAGCAGTTCTTC

j_call: TRBJ2-1
d_call: TRBD2
clone_size: NA
v_call: TRBV9
cdr3_aa: CASSVGLAVYNEQFF
cdr3_nt: TGTGCCAGCAGCGTCGGACTAGCGGTTTACAATGAGCAGTTCTTC

j_call: TRBJ1-6
d_call: NA
clone_size: NA
v_call: TRBV6-1
cdr3_aa: CASSEQENSPLHF
cdr3_nt: TGTGCCAGCAGTGAACAGGAGAATTCACCCCTCCACTTT

j_call: TRBJ2-7
d_call: NA
clone_size: NA
v_call: TRBV4-3
cdr3_aa: CASSQERPYEQYF
cdr3_nt: TGCGCCAGCAGCCAAGAGAGACCCTACGAGCAGTACTTC

j_call: TRBJ1-4
d_call: NA
clone_size: NA
v_call: TRBV24-1
cdr3_aa: CATSDRRGVDEKLFF
cdr3_nt: TGTGCCACCAGTGATCGAAGGGGCGTGGATGAAAAACTGTTTTTT

j_call: TRBJ1-2
d_call: NA
clone_size: NA
v_call: TRBV7-9
cdr3_aa: CASSPRGSYGYTF
cdr3_nt: TGTGCCAGCAGCCCCCGGGGAAGCTATGGCTACACCTTC

j_call: TRBJ2-1
d_call: NA
clone_size: NA
v_call: TRBV7-8
cdr3_aa: CASSHTRVGDNEQFF
cdr3_nt: TGTGCCAGCAGCCACACTAGAGTTGGGGACAATGAGCAGTTCTTC